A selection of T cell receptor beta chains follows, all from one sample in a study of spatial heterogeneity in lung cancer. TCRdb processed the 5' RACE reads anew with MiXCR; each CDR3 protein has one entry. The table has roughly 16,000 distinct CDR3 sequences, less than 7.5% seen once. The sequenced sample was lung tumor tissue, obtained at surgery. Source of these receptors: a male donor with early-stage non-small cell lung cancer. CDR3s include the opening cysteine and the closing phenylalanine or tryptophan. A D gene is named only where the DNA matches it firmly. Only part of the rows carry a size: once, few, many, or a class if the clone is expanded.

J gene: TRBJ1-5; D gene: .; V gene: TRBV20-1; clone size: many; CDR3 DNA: TGCAGTGCCCAGAGAGGACACGACAATCAGCCCCAGCATTTT; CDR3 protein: CSAQRGHDNQPQHF
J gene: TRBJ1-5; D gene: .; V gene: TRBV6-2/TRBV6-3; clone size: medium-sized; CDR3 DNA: TGTGCCAGCAGTTACATGGGGAATCAGCCCCAGCATTTT; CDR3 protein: CASSYMGNQPQHF
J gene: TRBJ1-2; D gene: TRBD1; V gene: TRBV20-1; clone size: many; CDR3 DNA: TGCAGTGCTTTGCAGCAGGGGGCGAAGGGCTACACCTTC; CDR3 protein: CSALQQGAKGYTF
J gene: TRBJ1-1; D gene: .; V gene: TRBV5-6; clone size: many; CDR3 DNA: TGTGCCAGCAGCTTGGTAGGGAGCACTGAAGCTTTCTTT; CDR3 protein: CASSLVGSTEAFF
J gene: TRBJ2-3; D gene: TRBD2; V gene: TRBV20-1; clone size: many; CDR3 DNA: TGCAGTGCTAGGTCGAGCGGGAGAACAGATACGCAGTATTTT; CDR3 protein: CSARSSGRTDTQYF
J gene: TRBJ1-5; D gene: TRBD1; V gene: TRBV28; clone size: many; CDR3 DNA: TGTGCCAGCAGTTCAGGACAGGGGGCAGATCAGCCCCAGCATTTT; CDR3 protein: CASSSGQGADQPQHF
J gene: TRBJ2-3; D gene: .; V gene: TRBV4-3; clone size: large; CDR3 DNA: TGCGCCAGCAGCCAAGAGGGCTCAGGGGTAATGGCGGGGGCCACAGATACGCAGTATTTT; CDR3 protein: CASSQEGSGVMAGATDTQYF
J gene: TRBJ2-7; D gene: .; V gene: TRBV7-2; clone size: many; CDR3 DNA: TGTGCCAGCAGCTTGGGCGGGGCGGTATCCTACGAGCAGTACTTC; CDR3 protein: CASSLGGAVSYEQYF
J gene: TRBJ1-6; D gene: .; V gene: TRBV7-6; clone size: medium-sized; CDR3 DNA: TGTGCCAGCAGCTTAGTAGGATCGGGGACGGGAAATTCACCCCTCCACTTT; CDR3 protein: CASSLVGSGTGNSPLHF
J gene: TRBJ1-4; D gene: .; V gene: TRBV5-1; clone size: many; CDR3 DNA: TGCGCCAGCAGCCCTGCGGAGACTAATGAAAAACTGTTTTTT; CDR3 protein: CASSPAETNEKLFF
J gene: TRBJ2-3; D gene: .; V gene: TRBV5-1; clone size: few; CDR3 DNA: TGCGCCAGCAGCCAGACTGACGATACGCAGTATTTT; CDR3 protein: CASSQTDDTQYF
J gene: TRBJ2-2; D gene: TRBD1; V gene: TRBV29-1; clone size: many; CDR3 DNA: TGCAGCGCTTTGACAGGGGGTGCGAACACCGGGGAGCTGTTTTTT; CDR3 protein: CSALTGGANTGELFF
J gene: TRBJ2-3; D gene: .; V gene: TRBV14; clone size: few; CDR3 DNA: TGTGCCAGCAGCCAACAGTGGATGTTAGATACGCAGTATTTT; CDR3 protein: CASSQQWMLDTQYF
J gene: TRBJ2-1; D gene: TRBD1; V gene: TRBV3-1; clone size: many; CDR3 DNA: TGTGCCAGCAGCCCTTGGACAGGGGTTAATGAGCAGTTCTTC; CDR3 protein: CASSPWTGVNEQFF
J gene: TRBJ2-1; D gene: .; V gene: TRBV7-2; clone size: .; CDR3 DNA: TGTGCCAGCAGCTTAGAGGCTTCAGACCACAATGAGCAGTTCTTC; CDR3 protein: CASSLEASDHNEQFF
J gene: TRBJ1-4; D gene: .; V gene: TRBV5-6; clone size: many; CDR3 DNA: TGTGCCAGCAGCCCCGGTGCAACTAATGAAAAACTGTTTTTT; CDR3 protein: CASSPGATNEKLFF
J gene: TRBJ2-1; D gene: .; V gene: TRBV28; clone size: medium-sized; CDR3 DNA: TGTGCCAGCAGGTCTAGCGCACCCTACAATGAGCAGTTCTTC; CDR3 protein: CASRSSAPYNEQFF
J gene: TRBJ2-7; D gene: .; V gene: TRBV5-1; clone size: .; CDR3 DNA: TGTGCCAGCAGCTTGGTTCCGATTGGGGTCGAGCAGTACTTC; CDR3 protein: CASSLVPIGVEQYF
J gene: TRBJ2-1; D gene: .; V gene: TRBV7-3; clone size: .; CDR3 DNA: .; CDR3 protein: CASSFYICSARGGRSYNEQFF
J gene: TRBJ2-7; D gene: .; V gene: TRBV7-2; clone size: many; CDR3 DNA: TGTGCCAGCAGCTTAAATTCTTTGAGCGACGAGCAGTACTTC; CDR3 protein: CASSLNSLSDEQYF
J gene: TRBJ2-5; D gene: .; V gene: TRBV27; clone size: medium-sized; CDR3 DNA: TGTGCCAGCAGTTCGGGGGAGGTCAGGACCCAGTACTTC; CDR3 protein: CASSSGEVRTQYF
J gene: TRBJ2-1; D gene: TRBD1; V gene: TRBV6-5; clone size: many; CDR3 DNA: TGTGCCAGCAGTTACTTGGGCAGGGGGCGTGAGCAGTTCTTC; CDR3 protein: CASSYLGRGREQFF
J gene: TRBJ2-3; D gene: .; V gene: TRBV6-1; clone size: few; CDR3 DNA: TGTGCCAGCAGTGATCCCGGGGGCCCCGGGACAGATACGCAGTATTTT; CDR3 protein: CASSDPGGPGTDTQYF
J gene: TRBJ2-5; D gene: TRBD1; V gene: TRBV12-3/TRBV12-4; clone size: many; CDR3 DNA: TGTGCCAGCAGTTTTAACAGGGGGCGCGCAAAGACCCAGTACTTC; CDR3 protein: CASSFNRGRAKTQYF